The 9 T cell receptor beta chains reported below all come from one sample, sequenced in a study of shared T cell receptors in the human thymus (dated by TCRdb to about 2021). The library was prepared using the immunoSEQ multiplex PCR assay. Not all clones reach the TCRdb copy of this immuneACCESS table, which keeps in-frame sequences only. Checked studies attribute under half of the gap to unresolved V genes and leave the rest unexplained. The sample data list approximately 730,000 clones, and 70% to 90% of these were observed just once. The ten largest clonotypes hold more than 0.008% of the sample. Separately, the same data were catalogued under a study of human thymus T cells.

The sequencing input was thymocytes. Every receptor here comes from a girl under two years old with a congenital heart defect. Donor details come from another sample of the same person, matched by shared clones.

The genes are TRBV5-1 and TRBJ2-3; 8 bases are a match to TRBD2. The CDR3 length is 16 residues. With 1 base clipped from V and 0 bases from J, the junction kept 4 bases outside the gene matches. Per the germline V gene, CDR1 is SGHRS and CDR2 is YFSETQ. The CDR3 DNA follows: TGCGCCAGCAGCTTGAAGCGGGGGAGGAGCACAGATACGCAGTATTTT. It codes for CASSLKRGRSTDTQYF. Supplemented by reference TRBV5-1 and TRBJ2-3, the full variable domain reads KAGVTQTPRYLIKTRGQQVTLSCSPISGHRSVSWYQQTPGQGLQFLFEYFSETQRNKGNFPGRFSGRQFSNSRSEMNVSTLELGDSALYLCASSLKRGRSTDTQYFGPGTRLTVL.

The chain uses TRBV7-6 and TRBJ2-7; maybe TRBD2 (5 bases). V was trimmed by 5 bases and J by 5 bases, leaving 16 bases between them. CDR1 is SGHVS and CDR2 is FNYEAQ in the germline V gene. This CDR3 contains 14 residues. As DNA, the CDR3 is TGTGCCAGCAGCCCCCATGGACTGGGAAACGAGCAGTACTTC. Protein sequence: CASSPHGLGNEQYF.

The chain employs TRBV7-9 and TRBJ2-6; maybe TRBD1 (6 bases). This CDR3 spans 19 amino acids. V lost 1 base to trimming and J lost 0 bases, with 16 bases between them. The germline gives CDR1 SEHNR, CDR2 FQNEAQ (reference sequence). The CDR3, as DNA: TGTGCCAGCAGCTTAGGGACAGTTCGCCGCGTCTCTGGGGCCAACGTCCTGACTTTC. Translation: CASSLGTVRRVSGANVLTF. Supplemented by reference TRBV7-9 and TRBJ2-6, the full variable domain reads DTGVSQNPRHKITKRGQNVTFRCDPISEHNRLYWYRQTLGQGPEFLTYFQNEAQLEKSRLLSDRFSAERPKGSFSTLEIQRTEQGDSAMYLCASSLGTVRRVSGANVLTFGAGSRLTVL.

This chain uses TRBV5-1 with TRBJ2-5; 11 bases align to TRBD2. The ends lost 4 bases at V and 6 bases at J; junction bases unmatched: 14. The CDR3 loop spans 17 amino acids. From germline, CDR1 is SGHRS and CDR2 YFSETQ. In DNA form, the CDR3 reads TGCGCCAGCAGCCCAGCCGCCGGACTAGCGGGTTTTAAGACCCAGTACTTC. It codes for CASSPAAGLAGFKTQYF.

This rearrangement joins TRBV6-4 to TRBJ1-1, with 9 nucleotides matching TRBD1. With 3 bases clipped from V and 4 bases from J, the junction kept 12 bases outside the gene matches. Germline assignment: CDR1 MRHNA and CDR2 SNTAGT. There are 17 residues in the CDR3. CDR3 loop: CASSEPGRDRGSTEAFF. The CDR3 DNA sequence: TGTGCCAGCAGTGAACCCGGGCGAGACAGGGGGTCCACTGAAGCTTTCTTT.

The table lists this clone with a count of one. CDR3 sequence reads: CASSIARPNSPLHF. CDR3 bases: TGTGCCAGTAGTATCGCCAGGCCGAATTCACCCCTCCACTTT. The chain links TRBV19 to TRBJ1-6, with unresolved D. This CDR3 comprises 14 residues. With 3 bases removed from V and 7 bases from J, the gap between germline ends came to 10 bases. Germline V gives CDR1 LNHDA, CDR2 SQIVND (reference sequence).

V usage is TRBV6-1 and J usage is TRBJ2-1; TRBD2 might be the D (6 bases). Trimming took off 4 bases at V and 1 base at J, with 11 bases between the two ends. The CDR3 contains 15 residues. Germline V lookup: CDR1 MNHNS, CDR2 SASEGT. The CDR3 region is CASSVWDWSYNEQFF. CDR3 coding DNA: TGTGCCAGCAGTGTATGGGACTGGTCCTACAATGAGCAGTTCTTC.

V usage is TRBV19 and J usage is TRBJ2-7; the D gene is possibly TRBD1 (5 bases). V was cut by 7 bases and J by 2 bases, with 21 bases left in between. This CDR3 is 16 amino acids long. CDR1 and CDR2 from the germline V gene are LNHDA and SQIVND (reference sequence). The CDR3 reads CASTPRARVDPYEQYF. Written as DNA, the CDR3 is TGTGCCAGTACCCCAAGGGCCAGGGTCGACCCCTACGAGCAGTACTTC.

The chain carries TRBV4-1 and TRBJ1-5, with TRBD1 matching over 9 bases. The CDR3 is 20 amino acids. Germline V CDR1 and CDR2: MGHRA, YSYEKL. With 0 bases clipped from V and 5 bases from J, the junction kept 17 bases outside the gene matches. The CDR3 DNA follows: TGCGCCAGCAGCCAAGATCTGGGACAGGGAAGCGACACCACTTATCAGCCCCAGCATTTT. It codes for CASSQDLGQGSDTTYQPQHF.